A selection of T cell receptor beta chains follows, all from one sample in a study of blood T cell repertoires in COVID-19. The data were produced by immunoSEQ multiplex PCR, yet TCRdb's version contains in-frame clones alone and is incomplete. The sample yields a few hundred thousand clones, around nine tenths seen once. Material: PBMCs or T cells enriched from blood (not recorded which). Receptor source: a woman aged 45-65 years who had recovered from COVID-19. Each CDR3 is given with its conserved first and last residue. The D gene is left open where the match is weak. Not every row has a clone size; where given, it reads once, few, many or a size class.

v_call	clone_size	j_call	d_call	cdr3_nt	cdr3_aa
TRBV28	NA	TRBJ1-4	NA	TGTGCCAGCAGTCCCTTCGTTCCTGAGGGACTGTTTTTT	CASSPFVPEGLFF
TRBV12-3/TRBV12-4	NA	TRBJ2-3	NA	TGTGCCAGCAGTCAGGGAAATACGCAGTATTTT	CASSQGNTQYF
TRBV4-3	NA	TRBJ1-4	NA	TGCGCCAGCAGCCAAGATCACTTCGGGGGGGGTGAAAAACTGTTTTTT	CASSQDHFGGGEKLFF
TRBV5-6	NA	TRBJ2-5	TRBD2	TGTGCCAGCAGCTTGGCCCAGCGGGGGGGCCCCGTTTACTTC	CASSLAQRGGPVYF
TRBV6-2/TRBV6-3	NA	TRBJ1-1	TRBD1	TGTGCCAGCAGTTCCTCCCCGGGAGAGGGGGCTCCGAACACTGAAGCTTTCTTT	CASSSSPGEGAPNTEAFF
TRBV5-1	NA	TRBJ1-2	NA	TGCGCCAGCAGCTTGGAAGTGACAGGCTATGGCTACACCTTC	CASSLEVTGYGYTF
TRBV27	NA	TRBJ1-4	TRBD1	TGTGCCAGCAGCCGACAGGGGATAGGGGAAAAACTGTTTTTT	CASSRQGIGEKLFF
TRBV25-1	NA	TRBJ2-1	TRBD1	TGTGCCAGCACTAAACCCGGGACAGGGACCAATGAGCAGTTCTTC	CASTKPGTGTNEQFF
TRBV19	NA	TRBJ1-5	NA	TGTGCCAGCCTCCCGGTACCTTATAGCAATCAGCCCCAGCATTTT	CASLPVPYSNQPQHF
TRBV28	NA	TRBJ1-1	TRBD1	TGTGCCAGCATAAACCCCGGGACAGAACCGAACACTGAAGCTTTCTTT	CASINPGTEPNTEAFF
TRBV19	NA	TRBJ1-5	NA	TGTGCCAGTAGTGACCCGGGGGGGCAGATCAATCAGCCCCAGCATTTT	CASSDPGGQINQPQHF
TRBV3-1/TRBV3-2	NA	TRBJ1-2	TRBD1	TGTGCCAGCAGCCGGGCCGGACAGGGGGTTTATGGCTACACCTTC	CASSRAGQGVYGYTF
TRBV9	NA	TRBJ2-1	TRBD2	TGTGCCAGCAGCGTAGCAGGCGGGGGGCCGAACAATGAGCAGTTCTTC	CASSVAGGGPNNEQFF
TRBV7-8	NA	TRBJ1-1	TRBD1	TGTGCCAGCAGCTTTAAAGGACAGGGGGAGTGGGGCACTGAAGCTTTCTTT	CASSFKGQGEWGTEAFF
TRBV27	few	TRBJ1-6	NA	TGTGCCAGCAGTTTAGGATGGGAGACCAATTCACCCCTCCACTTT	CASSLGWETNSPLHF
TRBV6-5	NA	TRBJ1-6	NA	TGTGCCAGCAGTTACGCGGGGGGTAATTCACCCCTCCACTTT	CASSYAGGNSPLHF
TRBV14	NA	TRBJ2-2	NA	TGTGCCAGCAGCCAAGAGAGTGTCGGCACCGGGGAGCTGTTTTTT	CASSQESVGTGELFF
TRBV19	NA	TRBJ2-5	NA	TGTGCCAGTAGTAGGGCTGGTCTCCGAGTTCGGGAGACCCAGTACTTC	CASSRAGLRVRETQYF
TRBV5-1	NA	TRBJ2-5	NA	TGCGCCAGCAGCTCCGTGACGGGAAACCAAGAGACCCAGTACTTC	CASSSVTGNQETQYF
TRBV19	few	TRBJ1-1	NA	TGTGCCAGTAGTACGCAGGGAAGCACTGAAGCTTTCTTT	CASSTQGSTEAFF
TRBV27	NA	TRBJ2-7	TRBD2	TGTGCCAGCAGCTACGTTCGGGGGGGCGACGAGCAGTACTTC	CASSYVRGGDEQYF
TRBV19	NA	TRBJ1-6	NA	TGTGCCAGTAGTCTTGGCGACAGGACTAATTCACCCCTCCACTTT	CASSLGDRTNSPLHF
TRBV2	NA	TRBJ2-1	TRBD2	TGTGCCAGCACCGGGACTAGCGGGCGCAATGAGCAGTTCTTC	CASTGTSGRNEQFF
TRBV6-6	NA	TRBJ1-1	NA	TGTGCCAGCACTCCGTGGGGGCAGAGTGAAGCTTTCTTT	CASTPWGQSEAFF
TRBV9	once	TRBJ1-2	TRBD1	TGTGCCAGCAGCGCCTACCTACAGGGGTCTGGCTACACCTTC	CASSAYLQGSGYTF
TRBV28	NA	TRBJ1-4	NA	TGTGCCAGCAGTGCGAGGCAGGGGCGAGGTAATGAAAAACTGTTTTTT	CASSARQGRGNEKLFF
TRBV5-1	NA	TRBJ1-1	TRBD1	TGCGCCAGCAGCCGGGACAGATTGAACACTGAAGCTTTCTTT	CASSRDRLNTEAFF
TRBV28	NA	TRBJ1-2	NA	TGTGCCAGCAGTCCTAACAGGGTTCAGGGCTACACCTTC	CASSPNRVQGYTF
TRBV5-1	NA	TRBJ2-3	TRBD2	TGCGCCAGCAGCCTGCCACTAGCGGGGGGGGCAGATACGCAGTATTTT	CASSLPLAGGADTQYF
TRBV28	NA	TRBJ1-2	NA	TGTGCCAGCAGCTCCTCGGGGAACCCTAACTATGGCTACACCTTC	CASSSSGNPNYGYTF
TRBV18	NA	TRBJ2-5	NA	TGTGCCAGCTCACCACCGGCCCAGGGATTTGAGACCCAGTACTTC	CASSPPAQGFETQYF
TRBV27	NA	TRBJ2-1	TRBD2	TGTGCCAGCAGACTTATAGCGGGGGACAATGAGCAGTTCTTC	CASRLIAGDNEQFF
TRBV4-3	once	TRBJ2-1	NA	TGCGCCAGCAGCCTCGACAGGAGCTCCTACAATGAGCAGTTCTTC	CASSLDRSSYNEQFF
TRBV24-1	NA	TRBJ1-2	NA	TGTGCCACCAGTGATTTAATGAAAACAGGGTTCTCACGGGACTATGGCTACACCTTC	CATSDLMKTGFSRDYGYTF
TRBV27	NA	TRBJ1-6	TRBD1	TGTGCCAGCAGTTTTATAGGACAGGGGGATTCACCCCTCCACTTT	CASSFIGQGDSPLHF
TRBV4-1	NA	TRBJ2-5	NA	TGCGCCAGCAGCCAAGATACAGCGGTACAAGGGACCCAGTACTTC	CASSQDTAVQGTQYF
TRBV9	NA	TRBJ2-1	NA	TGTGCCAGCAGCGTCCTAGCATGGAAATACAATGAGCAGTTCTTC	CASSVLAWKYNEQFF
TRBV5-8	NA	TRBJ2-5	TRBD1	TGTGCCAGCAGCAGAAGGGGGCCGGTTTGGGAGACCCAGTACTTC	CASSRRGPVWETQYF
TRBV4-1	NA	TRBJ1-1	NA	TGCGCCAGCAGCCAAGAGCTGTTCGGAGCTGAAGCTTTCTTT	CASSQELFGAEAFF